The next 25 T cell receptor beta chains were all read from a single sample in a study of graft-versus-host responses after intestinal transplantation. TCRdb's table, derived via immunoSEQ multiplex PCR, lists solely in-frame clones and lacks some. Here the sample spans around 92,000 clones, about 82% being singletons. This material consisted of PBMCs, taken 255 days after intestinal transplant. The receptors shown here come from a human patient who received an intestinal transplant, so some T cells may come from the graft donor.

V gene TRBV6-1 combines with J gene TRBJ2-2; D not certain. V shed 6 bases and J shed 2 bases, with 13 bases lying between them. The CDR3 spans 15 residues. Germline V gene data show CDR1 as MNHNS and CDR2 as SASEGT. In DNA form, the CDR3 reads TGTGCCAGCAGGGCAACAGTAAGAAACACCGGGGAGCTGTTTTTT. Its translation: CASRATVRNTGELFF.

The rearrangement joins TRBV19 to TRBJ1-2; the D is unclear. Trimming took off 4 bases at V and 0 bases at J, with 12 bases between the two ends. Germline V gene data show CDR1 as LNHDA and CDR2 as SQIVND (reference sequence). This CDR3 has 15 amino acids. The CDR3 DNA sequence: TGTGCCAGTAGTACCCCCGCGGTTCCTAACTATGGCTACACCTTC. Translated, it gives CASSTPAVPNYGYTF.

The chain joins TRBV10-1 to TRBJ1-2; D remains ambiguous. The CDR3 spans 13 residues. The germline V gene encodes CDR1 WNHNN and CDR2 SYGVQD (reference sequence). Trimming took off 4 bases at V and 3 bases at J, with 9 bases between the two ends. The CDR3 coding sequence is TGCGCCAGCAGTGTCCCGACTGACTATGGCTACACCTTC. Its protein product is CASSVPTDYGYTF.

The chain is built from TRBV12-5 and TRBJ2-2; TRBD2 is a possible D gene (5 bases). The CDR3 loop spans 14 amino acids. Per germline, CDR1 LGHNT and CDR2 FRNRAP. The ends were cut back, 0 bases at V and 9 bases at J, with 11 bases in the middle. This CDR3 reads CASGLVLGFWELFF. CDR3 sequence (DNA): TGTGCTAGTGGTTTGGTACTAGGCTTTTGGGAGCTGTTTTTT. Variable domain in full (rest from reference TRBV12-5 and TRBJ2-2): DARVTQTPRHKVTEMGQEVTMRCQPILGHNTVFWYRQTMMQGLELLAYFRNRAPLDDSGMPKDRFSAEMPDATLATLKIQPSEPRDSAVYFCASGLVLGFWELFFGEGSRLTVL.

This clone came up once. The V call is TRBV11-2, the J call TRBJ1-2; TRBD1 matches 11 bases. Germline lookup yields CDR1 SGHAT and CDR2 FQNNGV. The CDR3 covers 18 residues. With 5 bases clipped from V and 2 bases from J, the junction kept 13 bases outside the gene matches. In DNA, the CDR3 is TGTGCCAGCAGCCTAGGGGGGACAGGGGGTTACCGGAACTATGGCTACACCTTC. This sequence encodes CASSLGGTGGYRNYGYTF.

The gene calls are TRBV20-1 and TRBJ1-2, with D hard to call. The germline CDR1 and CDR2 sequences are DFQATT and SNEGSKA (reference sequence). V was clipped by 6 bases and J by 3 bases, with 8 bases between them. The CDR3 covers 11 residues. CDR3 in DNA: TGCAGTGCCGCCCTCTACTATGGCTACACCTTC. Translated: CSAALYYGYTF.

V usage is TRBV11-2 and J usage is TRBJ1-2; D remains unclear. V lost 2 bases and J lost 3, with 19 bases in between. There are 17 residues in the CDR3. The germline CDR1 and CDR2 sequences are SGHAT and FQNNGV. The CDR3 bases are TGTGCCAGCAGCTTATCCCCCTTAATAAACCCCCACTATGGCTACACCTTC. This gives the protein CASSLSPLINPHYGYTF.

This clone was counted a few times. The chain combines TRBV10-1 with TRBJ1-6; 8 bases fit TRBD1. The CDR3 totals 15 residues. The germline CDR1 and CDR2 sequences are WNHNN and SYGVQD (reference sequence). The V and J ends lost 6 bases and 9 bases, in that order; junction bases with no gene match: 10. CDR3 sequence reads: CASSSDRGGLSPLHF. CDR3 sequence (DNA): TGCGCCAGCAGCAGCGACAGGGGCGGACTTTCACCCCTCCACTTT.

The rearrangement uses TRBV6-5 and TRBJ1-4; TRBD1 aligns across 7 bases. Germline trimming cut 0 bases from V and 5 bases from J; bases unmatched to any gene: 3. The CDR3 has 15 amino acids. Germline V gene lookup returns CDR1 MNHEY and CDR2 SVGAGI. The CDR3 bases are TGTGCCAGCAGTTACTCGGGACAGCTAAATGAAAAACTGTTTTTT. This codes for CASSYSGQLNEKLFF.

The gene calls are TRBV4-1 and TRBJ1-2, with D unclear. Germline lookup yields CDR1 MGHRA and CDR2 YSYEKL. V lost 1 base and J lost 3, with 15 bases in between. The CDR3 sequence is 16 residues long. The CDR3 DNA is TGCGCCAGCAGCCAAGGTGGTGGGAGGCAGTACTATGGCTACACCTTC. It codes for CASSQGGGRQYYGYTF.

As for this clone: The same CDR3 arises from other DNA sequences in this sample as well. The rearrangement uses TRBV5-1 and TRBJ2-7; D remains unclear. There are 12 residues in the CDR3. Germline values: CDR1 SGHRS, CDR2 YFSETQ. V shed 0 bases and J shed 4 bases, with 5 bases lying between them. The CDR3 sequence: CASSLVGYEQYF. The CDR3, as DNA: TGCGCCAGCAGCTTGGTGGGATACGAGCAGTACTTC.

The chain uses TRBV19 and TRBJ1-1; D gene ambiguous. This CDR3 has 13 amino acids. V was trimmed by 5 bases and J by 1 base, leaving 8 bases between them. Germline values: CDR1 LNHDA, CDR2 SQIVND (reference sequence). In DNA, the CDR3 is TGTGCCAGTAGTGCCAGCCAGAACACTGAAGCTTTCTTT. Residues: CASSASQNTEAFF.

V is TRBV7-9 and J is TRBJ1-2, with TRBD1 matching 7 bases. Trimming took 5 bases from V and 4 from J; bases not matched to a gene: 7. CDR3 size: 14 residues. The V gene's germline CDR1 is SEHNR and CDR2 FQNEAQ (reference sequence). The CDR3: CASSPTGTAYGYTF. The CDR3 coding sequence is TGTGCCAGCAGCCCAACGGGGACAGCCTATGGCTACACCTTC. The complete variable domain, with remaining parts taken from reference TRBV7-9 and TRBJ1-2, reads DTGVSQNPRHKITKRGQNVTFRCDPISEHNRLYWYRQTLGQGPEFLTYFQNEAQLEKSRLLSDRFSAERPKGSFSTLEIQRTEQGDSAMYLCASSPTGTAYGYTFGSGTRLTVV.

The V call is TRBV7-9, the J call TRBJ1-1; D uncertain. The CDR3 extends over 16 amino acids. Trimming removed 4 bases at V and 0 bases at J, with 15 bases between. Germline V gene lookup returns CDR1 SEHNR and CDR2 FQNEAQ (reference sequence). The CDR3: CASSSNTDGMNTEAFF. As DNA, the CDR3 is TGTGCCAGCAGCTCGAATACAGACGGGATGAACACTGAAGCTTTCTTT.

This chain connects TRBV7-9 to TRBJ2-2; D gene unclear. V lost 5 bases to trimming and J lost 0 bases, with 7 bases between them. This CDR3 has 14 amino acids. Germline assignment: CDR1 SEHNR and CDR2 FQNEAQ (reference sequence). The CDR3 nucleotides are TGTGCCAGCAGCCCGCGACCGAACACCGGGGAGCTGTTTTTT. Translating gives CASSPRPNTGELFF.

This clone was observed a single time. This chain uses TRBV4-2 with TRBJ1-4; D unresolved. In germline, CDR1 is LGHNA, CDR2 YNFKEQ. The CDR3 covers 13 residues. Between the trimmed V and J ends, which lost 1 base and 6 bases, there was a span of 6 bases. Here the CDR3 reads CASSQVRDEKLFF. The DNA of the CDR3 is TGTGCCAGCAGCCAAGTGCGGGATGAAAAACTGTTTTTT.

This rearrangement joins TRBV4-2 to TRBJ2-1, with a possible D match to TRBD2 (6 bases). Trimming pared 6 bases from V and 7 bases from J, leaving 22 bases between. The germline gives CDR1 LGHNA, CDR2 YNFKEQ. The CDR3 runs 16 residues. CDR3 amino acids: CASSTYDSTGGNEQFF. CDR3 DNA: TGTGCCAGCAGTACCTATGACAGTACTGGGGGGAATGAGCAGTTCTTC.

As to this clone: Its ends do not fully match the called genes, so a read error is possible. V and J are TRBV7-7 and TRBJ2-5; D might be TRBD1 (5 bases). Germline CDR1 and CDR2: SSHAT and FNYEAQ (reference sequence). The CDR3 extends over 14 amino acids. DNA for the CDR3: TGTGCTAGCAGCTTAATCGGCAGGGAAGAGACCCAGTACTTC. Translation gives CASSLIGREETQYF.

The gene calls are TRBV7-6 and TRBJ2-1; 9 nucleotides match TRBD1. The CDR3 is made up of 16 amino acids. The V gene end was trimmed by 4 bases and the J gene end by 3 bases; junction bases not matched to a gene: 7. Per the germline V gene, CDR1 is SGHVS and CDR2 is FNYEAQ. CDR3 region: CASSSYPGQGYNEQFF. The CDR3 region has the DNA TGTGCCAGCAGCTCCTACCCGGGACAGGGCTACAATGAGCAGTTCTTC.

The chain couples TRBV6-5 to TRBJ2-5; 10 bases fit TRBD2. J lost 4 bases, V lost 8 bases, and 10 bases had no gene match. The V gene's germline CDR1 is MNHEY and CDR2 SVGAGI. The CDR3 extends over 15 amino acids. As DNA, the CDR3 is TGTGCCAGCGGAGCGGGGGGGCAGGTGTTAGAGACCCAGTACTTC. This codes for CASGAGGQVLETQYF.

The rearrangement joins TRBV9 to TRBJ2-3; 7 bases fit TRBD1. V shed 0 bases and J 1 base; nucleotides not matched to a gene: 2. From germline, CDR1 is SGDLS and CDR2 YYNGEE. The CDR3 has 15 amino acids. The CDR3 here is CASSVEDRRTDTQYF. CDR3 nucleotides: TGTGCCAGCAGCGTAGAGGACAGGCGCACAGATACGCAGTATTTT.

This clone is a singleton in its sample. The genes are TRBV5-1 and TRBJ2-5, with a possible D match to TRBD1 (6 bases). The J call is uncertain, as TRBJ2-7 better fits the DNA end. CDR1 is SGHRS and CDR2 is YFSETQ in the germline V gene. This CDR3 comprises 14 residues. The CDR3 DNA follows: TGCGCCAGCAGCGTGGACAGTTTCTCCTACGAGCAGTACTTC. This sequence encodes CASSVDSFSYEQYF.

The chain has TRBV4-1 and TRBJ2-1; D is unclear. Per the germline V gene, CDR1 is MGHRA and CDR2 is YSYEKL. CDR3 length: 14 amino acids. V lost 1 base to trimming and J lost 5 bases, with 9 bases between them. Here the CDR3 reads CASSQVAFNNEQFF. The CDR3 DNA reads as TGCGCCAGCAGCCAAGTCGCCTTCAACAATGAGCAGTTCTTC.

The rearrangement joins TRBV6-5 to TRBJ1-5; D remains unclear. From germline, CDR1 is MNHEY and CDR2 SVGAGI. Trimming took 8 bases from V and 4 from J, leaving 9 bases between them. The CDR3 totals 12 residues. The CDR3 is CASGPLNQPQHF. CDR3 DNA: TGTGCCAGCGGTCCCCTTAATCAGCCCCAGCATTTT.

A few counts support this clone. The chain joins TRBV5-1 to TRBJ2-1, with 8 nucleotides matching TRBD2. Germline V CDR1 and CDR2: SGHRS, YFSETQ. With V trimmed by 5 bases and J by 5 bases, 9 bases remained unmatched. The CDR3 length is 15 residues. The CDR3 is CASRDDLAGNNEQFF. DNA for the CDR3: TGCGCCAGCAGAGACGATTTAGCGGGGAACAATGAGCAGTTCTTC.